Sequencing of this T cell receptor beta chain was carried out in a study of cytomegalovirus exposure and HLA in healthy donors. Germline V gene sequence: CDR1 SNHLY, CDR2 FYNNEI. The J segment lost 9 bases and the V segment lost 2 bases, leaving 6 bases of the junction unmatched. This CDR3 is built from 16 residues. The PCR made use of 60 Vbeta and 13 Jbeta primers. Sequencing was performed with immunoSEQ multiplex PCR; in TCRdb, only in-frame clones are kept and a portion is missing. The sample has approximately 140,000 clones, 78% seen once. The sample was PBMCs. The sequence was collected from a male donor in good health and CMV-seronegative. V is TRBV2 and J is TRBJ2-1, with TRBD2 identical over 14 bases. The chain's CDR3 is CASSEPGLAGAGEQFF. The CDR3 DNA reads TGTGCCAGCAGTGAACCGGGACTAGCGGGGGCGGGTGAGCAGTTCTTC. The full variable domain, completed using reference TRBV2 and TRBJ2-1, is EPEVTQTPSHQVTQMGQEVILRCVPISNHLYFYWYRQILGQKVEFLVSFYNNEISEKSEIFDDQFSVERPDGSNFTLKIRSTKLEDSAMYFCASSEPGLAGAGEQFFGPGTRLTVL.